These T cell receptor beta chains were read from a single sample in a study of cytomegalovirus exposure and HLA in healthy donors. The data were produced by immunoSEQ multiplex PCR, yet TCRdb's version contains in-frame clones alone and is incomplete. Of around 170,000 clones in the sample, about 78% are singletons; the top ten hold under 2.5%. Specimen: PBMCs. All receptors come from a man aged 60 to 69 in good health and CMV-seronegative. CDR3s include the opening cysteine and the closing phenylalanine or tryptophan. The D gene is left open where the match is weak. Size is omitted from some rows. Given values are once, few, many or a class for expanded clones.

cdr3_nt: TGTGCCAGCAGCTTAGGAGCCTACAATGAGCAGTTCTTC
cdr3_aa: CASSLGAYNEQFF
clone_size: -
cdr3_length: 13
j_call: TRBJ2-1
d_call: -
v_call: TRBV7-8

cdr3_nt: TGTGCCAGTAGTCCACGGACAGTTTCAAACACCGGGGAGCTGTTTTTT
cdr3_aa: CASSPRTVSNTGELFF
clone_size: -
cdr3_length: 16
j_call: TRBJ2-2
d_call: -
v_call: TRBV19

cdr3_nt: TGTGCCATCAGTGAGCAGGGACTAGCGGCCAACACCGGGGAGCTGTTTTTT
cdr3_aa: CAISEQGLAANTGELFF
clone_size: -
cdr3_length: 17
j_call: TRBJ2-2
d_call: TRBD2
v_call: TRBV10-3

cdr3_nt: TGTGCCAGCGATAACGGACAGGGAGCAACTAATGAAAAACTGTTTTTT
cdr3_aa: CASDNGQGATNEKLFF
clone_size: -
cdr3_length: 16
j_call: TRBJ1-4
d_call: TRBD1
v_call: TRBV7-9

cdr3_nt: TGTGCCAGCAGCTTAGCGGCGGGTGAAAAACTGTTTTTT
cdr3_aa: CASSLAAGEKLFF
clone_size: -
cdr3_length: 13
j_call: TRBJ1-4
d_call: -
v_call: TRBV7-9

cdr3_nt: TGTGCCAGCAGCTTAGGGCAGGGGATCAATCAGCCCCAGAATTTT
cdr3_aa: CASSLGQGINQPQNF
clone_size: -
cdr3_length: 15
j_call: TRBJ1-5
d_call: -
v_call: TRBV7-6

cdr3_nt: TGCGCCAGCAGTCCACTAGCGGGAGGGACCTACGAGCAGTACTTC
cdr3_aa: CASSPLAGGTYEQYF
clone_size: -
cdr3_length: 15
j_call: TRBJ2-7
d_call: TRBD2
v_call: TRBV5-1

cdr3_nt: TGTTCCAGCAGGACAGGGGGGACTGAAGCTTTCTTT
cdr3_aa: CSSRTGGTEAFF
clone_size: -
cdr3_length: 12
j_call: TRBJ1-1
d_call: TRBD1
v_call: TRBV7-9

cdr3_nt: TGTGCCAGCAGTCCCCAGGGTACCTTCTCCTACGAGCAGTACTTC
cdr3_aa: CASSPQGTFSYEQYF
clone_size: -
cdr3_length: 15
j_call: TRBJ2-7
d_call: -
v_call: TRBV6-5

cdr3_nt: TGTGCCAGCAGCCGGGACTGGGGGGGGGAGACCCAGTACTTC
cdr3_aa: CASSRDWGGETQYF
clone_size: once
cdr3_length: 14
j_call: TRBJ2-5
d_call: TRBD2
v_call: TRBV7-2

cdr3_nt: TGCAGCGTTGAAGCCCCTCGGGAAGGGATTTTCACAGATACGCAGTATTTT
cdr3_aa: CSVEAPREGIFTDTQYF
clone_size: -
cdr3_length: 17
j_call: TRBJ2-3
d_call: -
v_call: TRBV29-1

cdr3_nt: TGTGCCAGCTCACCACGGGTCGCTTCTGTTTCGGGACAGGACACTCGGGATGAGCAGTTCTTC
cdr3_aa: CASSPRVASVSGQDTRDEQFF
clone_size: -
cdr3_length: 21
j_call: TRBJ2-1
d_call: TRBD1
v_call: TRBV18

cdr3_nt: TGTGCCAGCAGCGACCGGACTAGATCACACGAGCAGTACTTC
cdr3_aa: CASSDRTRSHEQYF
clone_size: -
cdr3_length: 14
j_call: TRBJ2-7
d_call: TRBD2
v_call: TRBV7-2

cdr3_nt: TGTGCCAGTAGTCCGACTAGCGGGGGTCGAGGTGAGCAGTTCTTC
cdr3_aa: CASSPTSGGRGEQFF
clone_size: once
cdr3_length: 15
j_call: TRBJ2-1
d_call: TRBD2
v_call: TRBV19

cdr3_nt: TGTGCCAGCAGTTTCGGAGGTACGAGCTCCTACGAGCAGTACTTC
cdr3_aa: CASSFGGTSSYEQYF
clone_size: -
cdr3_length: 15
j_call: TRBJ2-7
d_call: -
v_call: TRBV27

cdr3_nt: TGTGCCAGCAGTCTACAGGCCTACGAGCAGTACTTC
cdr3_aa: CASSLQAYEQYF
clone_size: -
cdr3_length: 12
j_call: TRBJ2-7
d_call: -
v_call: TRBV28

cdr3_nt: TGTGCCAGCAGCCCCAGGACAGGGGTGGGCTACGAGCAGTACTTC
cdr3_aa: CASSPRTGVGYEQYF
clone_size: -
cdr3_length: 15
j_call: TRBJ2-7
d_call: TRBD1
v_call: TRBV5-4

cdr3_nt: TGTGCCACCAGCAAAACTAGCTTCAGCCAAGAGACCCAGTACTTC
cdr3_aa: CATSKTSFSQETQYF
clone_size: -
cdr3_length: 15
j_call: TRBJ2-5
d_call: -
v_call: TRBV15

cdr3_nt: TGTGCCAGCAGCCAAGATATCGGGTATGGCTACACCTTC
cdr3_aa: CASSQDIGYGYTF
clone_size: -
cdr3_length: 13
j_call: TRBJ1-2
d_call: -
v_call: TRBV14

cdr3_nt: TGTGCCAGCAGCCGCTACAGGGACCCTGAAGCTTTCTTT
cdr3_aa: CASSRYRDPEAFF
clone_size: -
cdr3_length: 13
j_call: TRBJ1-1
d_call: -
v_call: TRBV5-8

cdr3_nt: TGCGCCAGCAGCTTGGGACAGCAAGAGACCCAGTACTTC
cdr3_aa: CASSLGQQETQYF
clone_size: -
cdr3_length: 13
j_call: TRBJ2-5
d_call: -
v_call: TRBV5-1

cdr3_nt: TGTGCCAGCAGTTTAGGGGGCCCCGGGATGGAAGTGGACATTCAGTACTTC
cdr3_aa: CASSLGGPGMEVDIQYF
clone_size: -
cdr3_length: 17
j_call: TRBJ2-4
d_call: -
v_call: TRBV27

cdr3_nt: TGCGCCAGCAGCTTGGACGGACAGGGAGGGGGCTACACCTTC
cdr3_aa: CASSLDGQGGGYTF
clone_size: -
cdr3_length: 14
j_call: TRBJ1-2
d_call: TRBD1
v_call: TRBV5-1

cdr3_nt: TGTGCCAGCAGTTTCGGGGAAGGGGGTTACGAGCAGTACTTC
cdr3_aa: CASSFGEGGYEQYF
clone_size: -
cdr3_length: 14
j_call: TRBJ2-7
d_call: -
v_call: TRBV6-5

cdr3_nt: TGCGCCAGCAGCTTGGCACAGGGGGCGAACGAGCAGTACTTC
cdr3_aa: CASSLAQGANEQYF
clone_size: -
cdr3_length: 14
j_call: TRBJ2-7
d_call: TRBD1
v_call: TRBV5-1

cdr3_nt: TGTGCCAGCAGTGAAGCTTCACAGGGTTGGGGAGGCTACACCTTC
cdr3_aa: CASSEASQGWGGYTF
clone_size: -
cdr3_length: 15
j_call: TRBJ1-2
d_call: -
v_call: TRBV6-1

cdr3_nt: TGTGCCAGCAGTTATCAGGGTGGCACTGAAGCTTTCTTT
cdr3_aa: CASSYQGGTEAFF
clone_size: few
cdr3_length: 13
j_call: TRBJ1-1
d_call: -
v_call: TRBV6-6

cdr3_nt: TGTGCCAGCAGCTCCCCCAGCGGGTTTGGCTCCTACGAGCAGTACTTC
cdr3_aa: CASSSPSGFGSYEQYF
clone_size: -
cdr3_length: 16
j_call: TRBJ2-7
d_call: -
v_call: TRBV7-8

cdr3_nt: TGCAGCGTTGGGCGTCTAGCGGGAACCGGGGAGCTGTTTTTT
cdr3_aa: CSVGRLAGTGELFF
clone_size: -
cdr3_length: 14
j_call: TRBJ2-2
d_call: TRBD2
v_call: TRBV29-1

cdr3_nt: TGTGCCAGCAGCTTAGGTTCCGGGTACGAGCAGTACTTC
cdr3_aa: CASSLGSGYEQYF
clone_size: -
cdr3_length: 13
j_call: TRBJ2-7
d_call: -
v_call: TRBV7-9

cdr3_nt: TGTGCCAGCAGCCAGGACATCAGGATCCTTAACACCGGGGAGCTGTTTTTT
cdr3_aa: CASSQDIRILNTGELFF
clone_size: -
cdr3_length: 17
j_call: TRBJ2-2
d_call: -
v_call: TRBV9

cdr3_nt: TGTGCCAGCAGTGTTCCCACAGGGCCTTCCGGGGAGCTGTTTTTT
cdr3_aa: CASSVPTGPSGELFF
clone_size: -
cdr3_length: 15
j_call: TRBJ2-2
d_call: -
v_call: TRBV2

cdr3_nt: TGTGCCAGCTGGGGCTCAGGGGGCTCAGGGGAAACGCTCGGAAACACTGAAGCTTTCTTT
cdr3_aa: CASWGSGGSGETLGNTEAFF
clone_size: -
cdr3_length: 20
j_call: TRBJ1-1
d_call: TRBD1
v_call: TRBV2

cdr3_nt: -
cdr3_aa: CASNVGQGNYGYPF
clone_size: -
cdr3_length: 14
j_call: TRBJ1-2
d_call: -
v_call: TRBV5-1

cdr3_nt: TGTGCCAGCAGCTTGGCGGGTTATTGGGAGCAGTACTTC
cdr3_aa: CASSLAGYWEQYF
clone_size: -
cdr3_length: 13
j_call: TRBJ2-7
d_call: -
v_call: TRBV5-6

cdr3_nt: TGCGCCAGCAGCTTCGGCCCTGGGGGTAGCGGGGGAAGCACAGATACGCAGTATTTT
cdr3_aa: CASSFGPGGSGGSTDTQYF
clone_size: -
cdr3_length: 19
j_call: TRBJ2-3
d_call: TRBD2
v_call: TRBV5-1

cdr3_nt: TGTGCCAGCAGCCGTACTAGCGGGAGGGCCCTCAGCGCGAACACCGGGGAGCTGTTTTTT
cdr3_aa: CASSRTSGRALSANTGELFF
clone_size: -
cdr3_length: 20
j_call: TRBJ2-2
d_call: TRBD2
v_call: TRBV4-2

cdr3_nt: TGCGCCAGCAGGACGGGACAGGGAATAGCGGGTGAGCAGTTCTTC
cdr3_aa: CASRTGQGIAGEQFF
clone_size: -
cdr3_length: 15
j_call: TRBJ2-1
d_call: TRBD1
v_call: TRBV5-1

cdr3_nt: TGTGCCAGCAGTCCGAGTCGGGGGAGCTCCTACGAGCAGTACTTC
cdr3_aa: CASSPSRGSSYEQYF
clone_size: -
cdr3_length: 15
j_call: TRBJ2-7
d_call: -
v_call: TRBV2

cdr3_nt: TGTGCCAGCAGCCAAGGAGCTAGCGGAGCGGGAGATACGCAGTATTTT
cdr3_aa: CASSQGASGAGDTQYF
clone_size: -
cdr3_length: 16
j_call: TRBJ2-3
d_call: TRBD2
v_call: TRBV4-2

cdr3_nt: TGTGCCAGCAGTTTGTGGGGGGACCAAAACAATGAGCAGTTCTTC
cdr3_aa: CASSLWGDQNNEQFF
clone_size: -
cdr3_length: 15
j_call: TRBJ2-1
d_call: -
v_call: TRBV28

cdr3_nt: TGTGCCAGTAGTGTCGACAGGGGGCGAACTGAAGCTTTCTTT
cdr3_aa: CASSVDRGRTEAFF
clone_size: -
cdr3_length: 14
j_call: TRBJ1-1
d_call: TRBD1
v_call: TRBV19

cdr3_nt: TGTGCCAGCAGCCAGTGGAACACTGAAGCTTTCTTT
cdr3_aa: CASSQWNTEAFF
clone_size: -
cdr3_length: 12
j_call: TRBJ1-1
d_call: -
v_call: TRBV11-2

cdr3_nt: TGTGCCAGCAGCGCTTCCGGGATCGGCTACGAGCAGTACTTC
cdr3_aa: CASSASGIGYEQYF
clone_size: once
cdr3_length: 14
j_call: TRBJ2-7
d_call: -
v_call: TRBV9

cdr3_nt: TGTGCCAGCAGTGAAGGGGATTCTGGGGCCAACGTCCTGACTTTC
cdr3_aa: CASSEGDSGANVLTF
clone_size: -
cdr3_length: 15
j_call: TRBJ2-6
d_call: -
v_call: TRBV6-4

cdr3_nt: TGTGCCAGCTTTAGCGGAACGAACACCGGGGAGCTGTTTTTT
cdr3_aa: CASFSGTNTGELFF
clone_size: -
cdr3_length: 14
j_call: TRBJ2-2
d_call: -
v_call: TRBV18

cdr3_nt: TGTGCCGGGCGGACGACGAGTAGCGGGGCCAGTCGGGACTTC
cdr3_aa: CAGRTTSSGASRDF
clone_size: -
cdr3_length: 14
j_call: TRBJ2-7
d_call: TRBD2
v_call: TRBV2

cdr3_nt: TGTGCCAGCAGTTCCAATCCCGGGACAGGGAATCAGTATAGCAATCAGCCCCAGCATTTT
cdr3_aa: CASSSNPGTGNQYSNQPQHF
clone_size: -
cdr3_length: 20
j_call: TRBJ1-5
d_call: TRBD1
v_call: TRBV2

cdr3_nt: TGTGCCAGCAGCCCCTCCTCAGGGGCTGCGGAGCTGTTTTTT
cdr3_aa: CASSPSSGAAELFF
clone_size: -
cdr3_length: 14
j_call: TRBJ2-2
d_call: -
v_call: TRBV4-2

cdr3_nt: TGTGCCAGCAGCTTTTCCCCAGCCTACAATGAGCAGTTCTTC
cdr3_aa: CASSFSPAYNEQFF
clone_size: -
cdr3_length: 14
j_call: TRBJ2-1
d_call: -
v_call: TRBV5-6

cdr3_nt: TGTGCCAGCAGCGTAGACAGGGTCCCCCCTCAGGGTAATTCACCCCTCCACTTT
cdr3_aa: CASSVDRVPPQGNSPLHF
clone_size: -
cdr3_length: 18
j_call: TRBJ1-6
d_call: TRBD1
v_call: TRBV5-6

cdr3_nt: TGCGCCAGCAGCTTGAATGGAGCGGGGGGGCGTACCGGGGAGCTGTTTTTT
cdr3_aa: CASSLNGAGGRTGELFF
clone_size: -
cdr3_length: 17
j_call: TRBJ2-2
d_call: TRBD2
v_call: TRBV5-1

cdr3_nt: TGTGCCAGTCGACCCACAGGGGGCAATCAGCCCCAGAATTTT
cdr3_aa: CASRPTGGNQPQNF
clone_size: -
cdr3_length: 14
j_call: TRBJ1-5
d_call: TRBD1
v_call: TRBV19

cdr3_nt: TGTGCCAGTAGTATAGAAGGGGACTTTAATGAAAAACTGTTTTTT
cdr3_aa: CASSIEGDFNEKLFF
clone_size: -
cdr3_length: 15
j_call: TRBJ1-4
d_call: -
v_call: TRBV19

cdr3_nt: TGTGCCGGTAGAAAAGGGGCCGAAGGACTGTTTTTT
cdr3_aa: CAGRKGAEGLFF
clone_size: -
cdr3_length: 12
j_call: TRBJ1-4
d_call: -
v_call: TRBV30

cdr3_nt: TGTGCCAGCAGCTTGGGGCAGGGTCGGGATCAGCCCCAGCATTTT
cdr3_aa: CASSLGQGRDQPQHF
clone_size: -
cdr3_length: 15
j_call: TRBJ1-5
d_call: -
v_call: TRBV5-6

cdr3_nt: TGTGCCAGCAGTCCCGGGACAGGGGGTGGCTACACCTTC
cdr3_aa: CASSPGTGGGYTF
clone_size: -
cdr3_length: 13
j_call: TRBJ1-2
d_call: TRBD1
v_call: TRBV6-1

cdr3_nt: TGCGCCAGCAGCCAGGGTCAGTTGCGGGAGACCCAGTACTTC
cdr3_aa: CASSQGQLRETQYF
clone_size: -
cdr3_length: 14
j_call: TRBJ2-5
d_call: -
v_call: TRBV4-1

cdr3_nt: TGTGCCAGCAGCTCGGACAGCTCTGGGGCCAACGTCCTGACTTTC
cdr3_aa: CASSSDSSGANVLTF
clone_size: few
cdr3_length: 15
j_call: TRBJ2-6
d_call: -
v_call: TRBV5-4

cdr3_nt: TGTGCCAGCAGTGAAGGGGGACTAGCGGGGGTCCAGCTCTACAATGAGCAGTTCTTC
cdr3_aa: CASSEGGLAGVQLYNEQFF
clone_size: -
cdr3_length: 19
j_call: TRBJ2-1
d_call: TRBD2
v_call: TRBV6-1